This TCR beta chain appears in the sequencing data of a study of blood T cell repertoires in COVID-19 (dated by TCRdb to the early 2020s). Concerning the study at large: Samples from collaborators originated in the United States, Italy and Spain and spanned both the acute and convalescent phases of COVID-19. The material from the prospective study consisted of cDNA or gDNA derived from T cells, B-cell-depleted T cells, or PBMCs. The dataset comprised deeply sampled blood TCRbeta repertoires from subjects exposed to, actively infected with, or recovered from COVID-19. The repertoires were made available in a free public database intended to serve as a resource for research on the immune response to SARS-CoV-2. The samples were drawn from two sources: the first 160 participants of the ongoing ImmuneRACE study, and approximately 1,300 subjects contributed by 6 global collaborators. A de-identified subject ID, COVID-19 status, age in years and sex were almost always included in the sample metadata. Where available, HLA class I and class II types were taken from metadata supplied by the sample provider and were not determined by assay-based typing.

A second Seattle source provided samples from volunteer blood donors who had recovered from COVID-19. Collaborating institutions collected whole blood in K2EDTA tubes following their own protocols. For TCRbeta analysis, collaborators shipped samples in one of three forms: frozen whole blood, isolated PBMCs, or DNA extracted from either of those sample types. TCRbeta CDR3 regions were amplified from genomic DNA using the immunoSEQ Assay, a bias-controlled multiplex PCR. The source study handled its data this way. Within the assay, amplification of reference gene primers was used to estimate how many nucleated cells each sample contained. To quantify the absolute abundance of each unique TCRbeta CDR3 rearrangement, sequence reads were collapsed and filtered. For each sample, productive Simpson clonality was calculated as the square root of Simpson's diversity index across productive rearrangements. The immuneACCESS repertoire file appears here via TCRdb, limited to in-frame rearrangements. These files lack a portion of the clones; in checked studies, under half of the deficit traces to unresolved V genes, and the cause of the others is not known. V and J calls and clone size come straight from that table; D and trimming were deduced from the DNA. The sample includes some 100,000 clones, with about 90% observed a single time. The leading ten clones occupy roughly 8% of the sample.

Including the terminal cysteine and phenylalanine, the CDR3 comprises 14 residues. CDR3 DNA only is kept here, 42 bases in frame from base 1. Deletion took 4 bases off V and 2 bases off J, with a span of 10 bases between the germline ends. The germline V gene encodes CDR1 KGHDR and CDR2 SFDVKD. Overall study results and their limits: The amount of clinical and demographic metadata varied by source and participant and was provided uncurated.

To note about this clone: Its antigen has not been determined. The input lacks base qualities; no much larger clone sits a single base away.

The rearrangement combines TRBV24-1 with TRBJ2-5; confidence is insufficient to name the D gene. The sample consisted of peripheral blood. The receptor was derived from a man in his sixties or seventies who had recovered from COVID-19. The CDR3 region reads CATSDSYAQETQYF. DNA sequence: TGTGCCACCAGTGACTCCTATGCACAAGAGACCCAGTACTTC.